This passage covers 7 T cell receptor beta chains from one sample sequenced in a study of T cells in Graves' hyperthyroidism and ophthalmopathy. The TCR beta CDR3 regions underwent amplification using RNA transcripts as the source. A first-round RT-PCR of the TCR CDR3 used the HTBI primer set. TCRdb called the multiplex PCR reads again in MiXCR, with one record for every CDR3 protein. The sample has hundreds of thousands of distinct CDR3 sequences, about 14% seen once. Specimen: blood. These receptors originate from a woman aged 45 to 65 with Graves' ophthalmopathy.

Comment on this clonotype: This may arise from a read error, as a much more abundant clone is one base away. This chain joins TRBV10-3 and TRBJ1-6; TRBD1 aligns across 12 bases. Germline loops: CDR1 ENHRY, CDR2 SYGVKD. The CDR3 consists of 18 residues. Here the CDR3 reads CTIIRGGQGALEGSPLHF. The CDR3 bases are TGTACCATTATAAGAGGGGGACAGGGGGCCTTGGAAGGATCACCCCTCCACTTT.

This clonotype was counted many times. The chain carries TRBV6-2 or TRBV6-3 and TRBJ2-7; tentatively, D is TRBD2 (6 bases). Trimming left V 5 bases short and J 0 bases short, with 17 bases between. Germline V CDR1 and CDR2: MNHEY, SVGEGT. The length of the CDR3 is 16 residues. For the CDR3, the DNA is TGTGCCAGCAGTATCCGAACGGGACTGATCTCCTACGAGCAGTACTTC. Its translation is CASSIRTGLISYEQYF.

Written as DNA, the CDR3 is TGTGCCAGCAGTCGCGGTACAGGGAGCTCCTACAATGAGCAGTTCTTC. Amino acids: CASSRGTGSSYNEQFF. The V gene is TRBV27, the J gene TRBJ2-1; possibly TRBD1 for D (6 bases). The CDR3 consists of 16 residues. V lost 5 bases and J lost 0, with 14 bases in between. CDR1 MNHEY and CDR2 SMNVEV come from the germline V gene (reference sequence).

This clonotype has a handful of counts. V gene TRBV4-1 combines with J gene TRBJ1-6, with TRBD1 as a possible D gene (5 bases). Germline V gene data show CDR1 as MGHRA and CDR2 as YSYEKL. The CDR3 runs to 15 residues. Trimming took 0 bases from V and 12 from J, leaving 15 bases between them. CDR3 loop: CASSQEGAAVRPLHF. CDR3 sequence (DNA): TGCGCCAGCAGCCAAGAAGGGGCAGCTGTTAGACCCCTCCACTTT.

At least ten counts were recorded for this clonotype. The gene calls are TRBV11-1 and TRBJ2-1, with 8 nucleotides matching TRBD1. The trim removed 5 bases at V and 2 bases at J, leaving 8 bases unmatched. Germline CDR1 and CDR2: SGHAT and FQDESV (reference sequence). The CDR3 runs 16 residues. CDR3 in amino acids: CASSPLPRGPYNEQFF. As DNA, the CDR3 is TGTGCCAGCAGCCCACTCCCCAGGGGGCCCTACAATGAGCAGTTCTTC. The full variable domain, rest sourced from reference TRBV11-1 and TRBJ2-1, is EAEVAQSPRYKITEKSQAVAFWCDPISGHATLYWYRQILGQGPELLVQFQDESVVDDSQLPKDRFSAERLKGVDSTLKIQPAELGDSAMYLCASSPLPRGPYNEQFFGPGTRLTVL.

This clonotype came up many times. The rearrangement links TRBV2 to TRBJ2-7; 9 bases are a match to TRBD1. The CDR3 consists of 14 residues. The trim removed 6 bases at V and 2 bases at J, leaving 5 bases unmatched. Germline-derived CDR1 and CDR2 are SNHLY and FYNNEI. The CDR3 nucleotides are TGTGCCAGCAGCGGTGGACAGGGGACCTACGAGCAGTACTTC. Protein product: CASSGGQGTYEQYF.

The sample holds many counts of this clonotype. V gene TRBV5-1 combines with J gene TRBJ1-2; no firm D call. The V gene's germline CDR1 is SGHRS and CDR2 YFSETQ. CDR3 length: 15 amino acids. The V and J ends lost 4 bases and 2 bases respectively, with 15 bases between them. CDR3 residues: CASSLDEKDNYGYTF. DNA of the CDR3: TGCGCCAGCAGCCTTGACGAAAAAGACAACTATGGCTACACCTTC.